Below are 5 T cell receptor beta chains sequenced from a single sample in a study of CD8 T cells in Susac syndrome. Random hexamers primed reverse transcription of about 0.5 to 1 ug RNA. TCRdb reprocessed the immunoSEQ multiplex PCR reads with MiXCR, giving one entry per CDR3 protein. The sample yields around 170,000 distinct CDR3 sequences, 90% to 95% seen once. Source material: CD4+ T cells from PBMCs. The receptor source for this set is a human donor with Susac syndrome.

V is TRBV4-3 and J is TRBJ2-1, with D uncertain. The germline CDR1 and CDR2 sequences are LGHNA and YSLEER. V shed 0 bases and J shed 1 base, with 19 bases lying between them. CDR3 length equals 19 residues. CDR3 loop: CASSQDGPAGIESYNEQFF. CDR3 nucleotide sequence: TGCGCCAGCAGCCAAGATGGCCCGGCAGGTATCGAATCCTACAATGAGCAGTTCTTC.

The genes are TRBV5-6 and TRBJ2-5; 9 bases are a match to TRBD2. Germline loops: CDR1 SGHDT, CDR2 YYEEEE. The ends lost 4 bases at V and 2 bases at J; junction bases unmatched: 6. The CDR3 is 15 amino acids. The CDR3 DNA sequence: TGTGCCAGCAGCCCTGTTAGCGGGGGACAAGAGACCCAGTACTTC. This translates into CASSPVSGGQETQYF.

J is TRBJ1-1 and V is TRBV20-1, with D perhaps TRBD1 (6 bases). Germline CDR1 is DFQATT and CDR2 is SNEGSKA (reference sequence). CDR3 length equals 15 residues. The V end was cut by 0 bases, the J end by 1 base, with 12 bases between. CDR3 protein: CSAREAGGRNTEAFF. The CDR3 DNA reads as TGCAGTGCTAGAGAGGCGGGGGGCCGGAACACTGAAGCTTTCTTT.

The CDR3 bases are TGTGCCAGCAGCAAGGCAGGGGCCGATGGCTACACCTTC. Amino acids: CASSKAGADGYTF. The chain recombines TRBV3-1 with TRBJ1-2; maybe TRBD1 (6 bases). Germline CDR1 and CDR2: LGHDT and YNNKEL (reference sequence). Trimming left V 5 bases short and J 6 bases short, with 13 bases between. The CDR3 is made up of 13 amino acids.

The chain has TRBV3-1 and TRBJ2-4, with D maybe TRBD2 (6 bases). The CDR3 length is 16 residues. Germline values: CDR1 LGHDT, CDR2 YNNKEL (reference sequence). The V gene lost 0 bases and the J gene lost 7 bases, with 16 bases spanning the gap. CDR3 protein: CASSQDGGGPANIQYF. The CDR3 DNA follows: TGTGCCAGCAGCCAAGATGGTGGAGGGCCGGCCAACATTCAGTACTTC.